This TCR beta chain was profiled in a study of control samples from healthy donors and cancer patients. The CDR3 has 14 residues. Looked up from germline, CDR1 is GTSNPN and CDR2 is SVGIG (reference sequence). V was cut by 0 bases and J by 1 base, with 9 bases left in between. Only in-frame clones appear in the TCRdb table, and some are missing; sequencing was by immunoSEQ multiplex PCR. The sample has 150,000 or so clones, 93% seen once. The sequencing sample was made of blood. This TCR was sampled from a man between 18 and 35 years old in good health. This chain joins TRBV30 and TRBJ1-1; D gene unclear. CDR3 in DNA: TGTGCCTGGAGTGTAGGGATCGGGAACACTGAAGCTTTCTTT. Protein product: CAWSVGIGNTEAFF.